The 31 T cell receptor beta chains presented below share a single source sample, sequenced in a study of T cells in Graves' hyperthyroidism and ophthalmopathy. It was RNA transcripts that yielded the amplified TCR beta CDR3 regions. The primer set for the first-round RT-PCR of the TCR CDR3 was HTBI. TCRdb analysed the multiplex PCR reads with MiXCR anew, one entry per CDR3 protein. The sample holds more than 300,000 distinct CDR3 sequences, roughly 14% seen once. Sample: blood. The receptors come from a woman aged 55-69 years with Graves' hyperthyroidism.

In this sample, this clonotype turned up many times. The genes are TRBV10-3 and TRBJ2-3; 7 nucleotides match TRBD2. Per germline, CDR1 ENHRY and CDR2 SYGVKD. There are 19 residues in the CDR3. Trimming took 3 bases from V and 0 from J; bases not matched to a gene: 15. CDR3 DNA sequence: TGTGCCATCAGTGATCAAAGCGGGACTTACTATTCTAGCACAGATACGCAGTATTTT. This codes for CAISDQSGTYYSSTDTQYF.

J is TRBJ1-5 and V is TRBV12-5; TRBD1 matches at 7 bases. Trimming cost V 6 bases and J 11 bases; bases outside gene matches: 7. The CDR3 totals 12 residues. Germline loops: CDR1 LGHNT, CDR2 FRNRAP. CDR3 region: CASGRPGQAQHF. CDR3 in DNA: TGTGCTAGTGGCCGCCCCGGACAGGCCCAGCATTTT.

This clonotype was detected ten times or more. This sequence joins TRBV2 and TRBJ2-1; the match to TRBD2 covers 13 bases. The CDR3 has 13 amino acids. Germline trimming cut 6 bases from V and 10 bases from J; bases unmatched to any gene: 3. CDR1 is SNHLY and CDR2 is FYNNEI in the germline V gene. The CDR3 bases are TGTGCCAGCAGACTAGCGGGAGGGTGGGAGCAGTTCTTC. Translation: CASRLAGGWEQFF. The full variable domain, with the rest looked up from reference TRBV2 and TRBJ2-1, is EPEVTQTPSHQVTQMGQEVILRCVPISNHLYFYWYRQILGQKVEFLVSFYNNEISEKSEIFDDQFSVERPDGSNFTLKIRSTKLEDSAMYFCASRLAGGWEQFFGPGTRLTVL.

This clonotype was counted only a few times. The rearrangement joins TRBV30 to TRBJ2-7, with 13 bases identical to TRBD2. There are 14 residues in the CDR3. Germline V CDR1 and CDR2: GTSNPN, SVGIG (reference sequence). The V and J ends lost 3 bases and 5 bases, in that order; junction bases with no gene match: 4. DNA for the CDR3: TGTGCCTGGAGCACACTAGCGGGAGGGAACGAGCAGTACTTC. This gives the protein CAWSTLAGGNEQYF.

The rearrangement uses TRBV6-1 and TRBJ2-5; D possibly corresponds to TRBD1 (6 bases). The germline V and J ends were trimmed by 8 bases and 5 bases, with 12 bases remaining between them. This CDR3 contains 12 residues. Germline assignment: CDR1 MNHNS and CDR2 SASEGT. CDR3 sequence: CASWGLRETQYF. In DNA, the CDR3 is TGTGCCAGCTGGGGGCTTCGGGAGACCCAGTACTTC.

This clonotype showed up many times. This chain links TRBV29-1 with TRBJ2-1, with 12 positions matching TRBD2. Germline-derived CDR1 and CDR2 are SQVTM and ANQGSEA. The CDR3 covers 16 residues. With V trimmed by 6 bases and J by 4 bases, 10 bases remained unmatched. The CDR3 protein is CSVPRLAGASYNEQFF. DNA for the CDR3: TGCAGCGTACCCCGACTAGCGGGAGCGTCTTACAATGAGCAGTTCTTC.

This clonotype has ten or more counts. The CDR3 spells CASSPGPRRGYTF. CDR3 nucleotide sequence: TGTGCCAGCAGCCCAGGTCCGCGTCGGGGCTACACCTTC. The chain carries TRBV7-9 and TRBJ1-2; unclear D gene. The CDR3 covers 13 residues. From germline, CDR1 is SEHNR and CDR2 FQNEAQ (reference sequence). V was cut by 5 bases and J by 8 bases, with 15 bases left in between. Supplemented by reference TRBV7-9 and TRBJ1-2, the full variable domain reads DTGVSQNPRHKITKRGQNVTFRCDPISEHNRLYWYRQTLGQGPEFLTYFQNEAQLEKSRLLSDRFSAERPKGSFSTLEIQRTEQGDSAMYLCASSPGPRRGYTFGSGTRLTVV.

A few counts support this clonotype. The V call is TRBV3-1, the J call TRBJ2-1, with 11 bases fitting TRBD2. V was pared by 6 bases and J by 8 bases, with 9 bases of the junction left unmatched. The CDR3 contains 15 residues. Germline CDR1 LGHDT, CDR2 YNNKEL (reference sequence). This CDR3 reads CASSQMTSGNYEQFF. CDR3 DNA sequence: TGTGCCAGCAGTCAAATGACTAGCGGGAACTATGAGCAGTTCTTC.

The chain recombines TRBV20-1 with TRBJ1-1, with D maybe TRBD1 (6 bases). This CDR3 region has 15 residues. The V end was cut by 3 bases, the J end by 0 bases, with 14 bases between. Germline V gives CDR1 DFQATT, CDR2 SNEGSKA (reference sequence). The CDR3 region has the DNA TGCAGTGCTAGCAGGCAGGGGTTACTGAACACTGAAGCTTTCTTT. It is translated as CSASRQGLLNTEAFF.

This clonotype was picked up many times. The chain combines TRBV7-8 with TRBJ2-1, with 9 bases that match TRBD1. V gave up 5 bases and J gave up 0 bases; unmatched junction bases: 5. Germline assignment: CDR1 SGHVS and CDR2 FQNEAQ. This CDR3 spans 16 amino acids. In DNA, the CDR3 is TGTGCCAGCAGCCCCGGGACAGGGCACTCCTACAATGAGCAGTTCTTC. Its protein is CASSPGTGHSYNEQFF.

Many counts were recorded for this clonotype. The V gene is TRBV4-1, the J gene TRBJ2-1; 9 bases line up with TRBD1. CDR1 and CDR2 (germline): MGHRA, YSYEKL. V was pared by 4 bases and J by 9 bases, with 10 bases of the junction left unmatched. This CDR3 has 15 amino acids. Here the CDR3 reads CASSPARDRAGEQFF. CDR3 sequence (DNA): TGCGCCAGCAGCCCGGCCCGGGACAGGGCGGGTGAGCAGTTCTTC.

V usage is TRBV15 and J usage is TRBJ2-1; 9 bases line up with TRBD1. The CDR3 is made up of 14 amino acids. Per the germline V gene, CDR1 is LNHNV and CDR2 is YYDKDF (reference sequence). V lost 3 bases and J lost 13; bases outside the gene matches: 10. DNA of the CDR3: TGTGCCACCAGCAGGGACAGGGGACAAGAGACCCAGTTCTTC. Encoded protein: CATSRDRGQETQFF.

The V gene is TRBV20-1, the J gene TRBJ2-2; no reliable D call. Trimming removed 3 bases from V and 6 bases from J, with 8 bases in between. CDR1 DFQATT and CDR2 SNEGSKA come from the germline V gene (reference sequence). The CDR3 is 12 amino acids. The CDR3 DNA reads TGCAGTGCTAGGTTGCGAGCCGGGGAGCTGTTTTTT. Translated, it gives CSARLRAGELFF.

This clonotype was counted only a few times. An end of the junction differs from the germline gene, which may be a read error. The chain recombines TRBV18 with TRBJ1-4; D may be TRBD1 (5 bases). The V gene's germline CDR1 is KGHSH and CDR2 LQKENI. This CDR3 spans 15 amino acids. CDR3 DNA: TGTGCCAGCTCACTGCGACAGACAACTAATGAAAAACCGTTTTTT. It translates to CASSLRQTTNEKPFF.

V usage is TRBV20-1 and J usage is TRBJ1-2; 11 nucleotides agree with TRBD1. This CDR3 has 14 amino acids. Trimming at V came to 5 bases and at J to 7 bases, leaving 9 bases not matched to a gene. Germline CDR1 reads DFQATT; CDR2 reads SNEGSKA (reference sequence). In DNA, the CDR3 is TGCAGTGCTGAGGACAGGGGGCGATTTAGTGGCTACACCTTC. Encoded protein: CSAEDRGRFSGYTF.

This clonotype was observed at least ten times. The V call is TRBV3-1, the J call TRBJ2-4, with D perhaps TRBD2 (6 bases). Germline V gives CDR1 LGHDT, CDR2 YNNKEL (reference sequence). With 0 bases removed from V and 3 bases from J, the gap between germline ends came to 18 bases. The CDR3 has 18 residues. CDR3 nucleotides: TGTGCCAGCAGCCAAGAAGGGCGGGCCGGGACTGGCAAAAACATTCAGTACTTC. Its protein is CASSQEGRAGTGKNIQYF. Full variable domain (missing parts from reference TRBV3-1 and TRBJ2-4): DTAVSQTPKYLVTQMGNDKSIKCEQNLGHDTMYWYKQDSKKFLKIMFSYNNKELIINETVPNRFSPKSPDKAHLNLHINSLELGDSAVYFCASSQEGRAGTGKNIQYFGAGTRLSVL.

The chain employs TRBV7-8 and TRBJ1-1; 10 nucleotides align to TRBD1. The ends lost 6 bases at V and 10 bases at J; junction bases unmatched: 8. Germline CDR1 reads SGHVS; CDR2 reads FQNEAQ. The CDR3 totals 13 residues. CDR3 sequence: CASSSMTGGVAFF. CDR3 bases: TGTGCCAGCAGTTCTATGACAGGGGGCGTAGCTTTCTTT.

This clonotype was recorded a few times. This chain joins TRBV19 and TRBJ2-1, with 10 positions matching TRBD2. The CDR3 totals 15 residues. Germline V gene lookup returns CDR1 LNHDA and CDR2 SQIVND (reference sequence). V gave up 7 bases and J gave up 0 bases; unmatched junction bases: 3. The CDR3 spells CASTRTSGSYNEQFF. As DNA, the CDR3 is TGTGCCAGTACCCGGACTAGCGGCTCCTACAATGAGCAGTTCTTC.

Concerning this clonotype: The junction departs from germline at one end; a sequencing error may be responsible. The chain is built from TRBV19 and TRBJ1-2; unclear D gene. Germline CDR1 is LNHDA and CDR2 is SQIVND (reference sequence). This CDR3 region has 14 residues. Here the CDR3 reads CASIPSGSNYGYTF. CDR3 sequence (DNA): TGTGCCAGTATCCCCTCAGGCAGCAACTACGGCTACACCTTC.

The chain is built from TRBV11-2 and TRBJ2-1; TRBD1 aligns across 8 bases. Per the germline V gene, CDR1 is SGHAT and CDR2 is FQNNGV. V lost 8 bases and J lost 6; bases outside the gene matches: 15. The CDR3 length is 16 residues. The CDR3 here is CASSMGDRGPSNEQFF. The CDR3 DNA reads as TGTGCCAGCTCAATGGGCGACAGGGGACCAAGCAATGAGCAGTTCTTC.

This clonotype was recorded many times. The chain carries TRBV20-1 and TRBJ2-7; D remains ambiguous. CDR1 and CDR2 from the germline V gene are DFQATT and SNEGSKA (reference sequence). CDR3 length equals 12 residues. V was clipped by 4 bases and J by 2 bases, with 9 bases between them. This CDR3 is CSATPDTYEQYF. The CDR3, as DNA: TGCAGTGCTACCCCCGATACCTACGAGCAGTACTTC.

This clonotype has at least ten counts. The chain joins TRBV6-1 to TRBJ1-5; perhaps TRBD1 as D (5 bases). Deletions cut 3 bases from V and 7 bases from J, with 16 bases between. The CDR3 extends over 15 amino acids. CDR1 and CDR2 (germline): MNHNS, SASEGT. The CDR3 region has the DNA TGTGCCAGCAGTGATGAAATGGGGGTCCGACAGCCCCAGCATTTT. Translating it yields CASSDEMGVRQPQHF.

The J gene is TRBJ2-7, the V gene TRBV14, with D tentatively TRBD1 or TRBD2 (5 bases each). With 6 bases removed from V and 4 bases from J, the gap between germline ends came to 16 bases. The CDR3 has 14 residues. CDR1 and CDR2 (germline): SGHDN, FVKESK. This CDR3 is CASSQTGEGYEQYF. Here the CDR3 DNA reads TGTGCCAGCAGTCAAACAGGAGAGGGGTACGAGCAGTACTTC.

The chain joins TRBV11-2 to TRBJ2-7, with 7 bases matching TRBD2. The CDR3 consists of 15 residues. After removal of 5 bases from V and 3 bases from J, the junction contained 10 bases not matched to a gene. CDR1 is SGHAT and CDR2 is FQNNGV in the germline V gene. CDR3 DNA sequence: TGTGCCAGCAGCCAAGATTGGACTAGGGGCTACGAGCAGTACTTC. The encoded protein is CASSQDWTRGYEQYF.

The chain employs TRBV27 and TRBJ1-3; TRBD1 is a possible D gene (6 bases). This CDR3 has 15 residues. Deletions cut 2 bases from V and 4 bases from J, with 12 bases between. Germline V lookup: CDR1 MNHEY, CDR2 SMNVEV (reference sequence). The CDR3 sequence is CASSLIGGQGNTIYF. The CDR3 DNA follows: TGTGCCAGCAGTTTAATAGGGGGTCAGGGAAACACCATATATTTT.

This clonotype has at least ten counts. The rearrangement joins TRBV5-1 to TRBJ2-1; D is uncertain. V was pared by 2 bases and J by 5 bases, with 11 bases between. Per germline, CDR1 SGHRS and CDR2 YFSETQ. The CDR3 runs 14 residues. CDR3 DNA: TGCGCCAGCAGCTTCTCCGCTCTGAACAATGAGCAGTTCTTC. Its protein product is CASSFSALNNEQFF.

This clonotype was counted only a few times. The chain joins TRBV9 to TRBJ1-4; the D gene is possibly TRBD1 (5 bases). This CDR3 is 12 amino acids long. V was cut by 3 bases and J by 7 bases, with 7 bases left in between. CDR1 is SGDLS and CDR2 is YYNGEE in the germline V gene. The CDR3 loop is CASSADSEKLFF. CDR3 DNA: TGTGCCAGCAGCGCCGACAGTGAAAAACTGTTTTTT. The whole variable domain, filled in from reference TRBV9 and TRBJ1-4, reads DSGVTQTPKHLITATGQRVTLRCSPRSGDLSVYWYQQSLDQGLQFLIQYYNGEERAKGNILERFSAQQFPDLHSELNLSSLELGDSALYFCASSADSEKLFFGSGTQLSVL.

This clonotype was counted at least ten times. This chain joins TRBV11-3 and TRBJ1-1; possibly TRBD1 for D (5 bases). Germline V gene sequence: CDR1 SGHNT, CDR2 YENEEA. CDR3 length: 16 amino acids. The V end lost 0 bases, the J end lost 1 base, and 12 bases lay between the germline ends. CDR3 region: CASSLDEWGQNTEAFF. CDR3 nucleotides: TGTGCCAGCAGCTTAGATGAATGGGGCCAGAACACTGAAGCTTTCTTT.

The rearrangement links TRBV30 to TRBJ2-2; D remains unclear. V gave up 4 bases and J gave up 0 bases, with 15 bases separating them. Germline loops: CDR1 GTSNPN, CDR2 SVGIG (reference sequence). The CDR3 totals 16 residues. The CDR3 nucleotides read TGTGCCTGGAAGGTTCACAGCAGTTCGAACACCGGGGAGCTGTTTTTT. It translates to CAWKVHSSSNTGELFF.

Notes on this clonotype: A read error may explain this, as a much larger clone is one base away. This chain uses TRBV30 with TRBJ2-7; 8 bases fit TRBD2. CDR1 GTSNPN and CDR2 SVGIG come from the germline V gene (reference sequence). The CDR3 has 13 residues. The CDR3 here is CACLAGSRLEQCF. Here the CDR3 DNA reads TGTGCCTGTTTAGCGGGATCCCGCCTCGAGCAGTGCTTC.

At least ten counts were recorded for this clonotype. The genes are TRBV5-1 and TRBJ2-2; TRBD2 matches 7 bases. CDR3 length equals 17 residues. The J segment lost 5 bases and the V segment lost 2 bases, leaving 12 bases of the junction unmatched. CDR1 and CDR2 (germline): SGHRS, YFSETQ. CDR3 coding DNA: TGCGCCAGCAGCTTAGCCCTCCTAGCGGAACCTACCGGGGAGCTGTTTTTT. Translated: CASSLALLAEPTGELFF.